Sequencing of this T cell receptor (beta chain) was carried out in a study of cytomegalovirus exposure and HLA in healthy donors. Notes on the study in general: Many donors shared some public TCRs, even though most TCR sequences were rare. Subsequent analysis showed first-cohort TCR clusters tending to co-occur in around 130 validation repertoires. The classifier reportedly diagnosed cytomegalovirus status with high specificity and sensitivity.

As for this clone: Antigen: not known.

The CDR3 is 11 residues long. V shed 8 bases and J shed 8 bases, with 11 bases lying between them. Looked up from germline, CDR1 is ENHRY and CDR2 is SYGVKD. TCRdb keeps only in-frame clones here, not all; method: immunoSEQ multiplex PCR. The data contain roughly 200,000 clones, about nine tenths of them singletons. The sample was PBMCs. The receptor's source is a man aged 30-40 years in good health and CMV-seropositive. The chain couples TRBV10-3 to TRBJ2-3; weak D call: TRBD2 (6 bases). The CDR3 is CAILGGSTQYF. In DNA, the CDR3 is TGTGCCATCTTGGGAGGTTCTACGCAGTATTTT.